The 5 T cell receptor beta chains in this list originate from one sample, sequenced in a study of graft-versus-host responses after intestinal transplantation. Clones were read by immunoSEQ multiplex PCR, and TCRdb kept only the in-frame ones, dropping some. The repertoire includes approximately 13,000 clones, roughly a third of them detected once, and roughly 2.2% sits in the top ten. With about 200,000 irradiated, violet-dye-labeled stimulator cells, about 200,000 CFSE-labeled responder cells were plated. This sample comprised alloreactive CD8+ T cells from a mixed lymphocyte reaction culture, obtained before intestinal transplant. Subset noted: CFSE-low proliferating T cells sorted from roughly six-day pre-transplant mixed lymphocyte reaction (GvH or HvG direction). These receptors came from a human patient who received an intestinal transplant.

V gene TRBV7-6 combines with J gene TRBJ2-5; 8 bases map to TRBD2. The tail of the sequence fits TRBJ2-7 better, so the J call may be wrong. This CDR3 is 16 amino acids long. Germline CDR1 reads SGHVS; CDR2 reads FNYEAQ. The CDR3 sequence is CASSFYSGGPPYEQYF. CDR3 sequence (DNA): TGTGCCAGCAGCTTTTACTCGGGGGGGCCCCCCTACGAGCAGTACTTC.

The sample holds a few counts of this clone. V and J are TRBV6-5 and TRBJ1-1; no reliable D call. The CDR3 sequence is 16 residues long. V was pared by 0 bases and J by 6 bases, with 17 bases between. Germline V gene lookup returns CDR1 MNHEY and CDR2 SVGAGI. The CDR3 nucleotides read TGTGCCAGCAGTTACTCGATCCGGGGTAGGTACTCTGAAGCTTTCTTT. This encodes CASSYSIRGRYSEAFF.

The rearrangement uses TRBV7-6 and TRBJ1-2; TRBD1 is a possible D gene (6 bases). The V gene lost 5 bases and the J gene lost 4 bases, with 14 bases spanning the gap. The germline gives CDR1 SGHVS, CDR2 FNYEAQ. This CDR3 is built from 14 residues. The CDR3 protein is CASSPRGASYGYTF. Written as DNA, the CDR3 is TGTGCCAGCAGCCCCCGGGGGGCTAGCTATGGCTACACCTTC.

J is TRBJ1-4 and V is TRBV4-1; TRBD1 aligns across 8 bases. The germline V gene encodes CDR1 MGHRA and CDR2 YSYEKL. This CDR3 has 15 amino acids. Germline trimming cut 5 bases from V and 8 bases from J; bases unmatched to any gene: 10. The CDR3 nucleotides are TGCGCCAGCAGCACCCGGACAGGGCTGGGGGAAAAACTGTTTTTT. Protein product: CASSTRTGLGEKLFF.

This clone occurred once. A read error is possible here, since a much larger clone lies one base away. The chain recombines TRBV2 with TRBJ2-1; D is ambiguous. Germline CDR1 SNHLY, CDR2 FYNNEI. The length of the CDR3 is 11 residues. V lost 3 bases to trimming and J lost 6 bases, with 3 bases between them. The CDR3 loop is CASSEGNEQFF. Written as DNA, the CDR3 is TGTGCCAGCAGTGAGGGCAATGAGCAGTTCTTC.